This T cell receptor (beta chain) was captured in a study of shared clonotypes between healthy human individuals. The V gene's germline CDR1 is MNHNS and CDR2 SASEGT. Trimming shortened V by 8 bases and J by 5 bases, and 13 bases separated the two germline ends. This CDR3 region has 13 residues. Study results and caveats: Four donors shared approximately 5% of their naive CD4 clonotypes.

There are a few counts of this clone. Its antigen remains unknown. In the study's own analysis: Because ImmunoSEQ provided only junction sequences with no quality scores, the filtering differed. TCRdb's copy holds only in-frame clones and misses some; the assay was immunoSEQ multiplex PCR. V and J calls and clone size are given by that table; D and trimming were obtained from the DNA. The sample lists about 1 million clones, about three quarters occurring once. Sample: memory CD4+ T cells sorted from blood. Subset given: CD45RA-negative fraction. The V and J genes are TRBV6-1 and TRBJ2-1; the D call may be TRBD1 or TRBD2 (5 bases each). The receptor was isolated from a man between 18 and 35 years old in good health. CDR3 coding DNA: TGTGCCAGCGCTAAAGAGGGGAACAATGAGCAGTTCTTC. Translation gives CASAKEGNNEQFF.